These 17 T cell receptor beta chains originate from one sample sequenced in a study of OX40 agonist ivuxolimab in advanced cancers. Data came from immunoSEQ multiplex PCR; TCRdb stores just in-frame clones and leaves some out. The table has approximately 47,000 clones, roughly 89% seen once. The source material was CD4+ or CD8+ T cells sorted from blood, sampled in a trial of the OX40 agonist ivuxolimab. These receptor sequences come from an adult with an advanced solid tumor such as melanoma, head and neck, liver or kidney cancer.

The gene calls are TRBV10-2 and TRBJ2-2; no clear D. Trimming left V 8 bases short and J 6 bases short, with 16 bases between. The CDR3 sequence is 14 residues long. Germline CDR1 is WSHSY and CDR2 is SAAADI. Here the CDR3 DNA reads TGCGCCAGCCGACCCCTAGAGGCGCCCGGGGAGCTGTTTTTT. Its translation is CASRPLEAPGELFF.

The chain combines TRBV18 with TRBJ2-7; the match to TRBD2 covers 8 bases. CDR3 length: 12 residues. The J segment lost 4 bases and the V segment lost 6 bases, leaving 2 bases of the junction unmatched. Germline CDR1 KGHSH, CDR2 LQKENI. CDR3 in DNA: TGTGCCAGCTCTCGGGGGGGGTACGAGCAGTACTTC. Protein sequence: CASSRGGYEQYF.

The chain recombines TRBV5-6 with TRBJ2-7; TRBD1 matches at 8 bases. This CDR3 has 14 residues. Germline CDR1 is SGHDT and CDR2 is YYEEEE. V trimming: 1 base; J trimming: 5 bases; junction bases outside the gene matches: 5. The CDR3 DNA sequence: TGTGCCAGCAGCTTGTGGCAGGGGGCCCACGAGCAGTACTTC. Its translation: CASSLWQGAHEQYF.

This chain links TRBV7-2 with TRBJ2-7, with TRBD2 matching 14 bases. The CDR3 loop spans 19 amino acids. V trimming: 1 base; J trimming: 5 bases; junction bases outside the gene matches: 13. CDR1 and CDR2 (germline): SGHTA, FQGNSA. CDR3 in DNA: TGTGCCAGCAGCTTAGTTGTTCCTCGACTAGCGGGAGGGCCCCACGAGCAGTACTTC. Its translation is CASSLVVPRLAGGPHEQYF.

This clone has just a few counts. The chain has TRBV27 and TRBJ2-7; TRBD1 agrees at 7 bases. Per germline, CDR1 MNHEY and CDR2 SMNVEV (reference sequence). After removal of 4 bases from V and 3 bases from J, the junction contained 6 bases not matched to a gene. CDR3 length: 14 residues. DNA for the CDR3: TGTGCCAGCAGTTCCGGGACAGAGTTCTACGAGCAGTACTTC. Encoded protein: CASSSGTEFYEQYF.

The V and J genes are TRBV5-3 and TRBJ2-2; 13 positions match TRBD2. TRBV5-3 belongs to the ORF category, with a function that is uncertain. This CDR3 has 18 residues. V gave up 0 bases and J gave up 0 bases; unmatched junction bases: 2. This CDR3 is CARSLELAGGTNTGELFF. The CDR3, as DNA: TGTGCCAGAAGCTTGGAACTAGCGGGAGGGACGAACACCGGGGAGCTGTTTTTT.

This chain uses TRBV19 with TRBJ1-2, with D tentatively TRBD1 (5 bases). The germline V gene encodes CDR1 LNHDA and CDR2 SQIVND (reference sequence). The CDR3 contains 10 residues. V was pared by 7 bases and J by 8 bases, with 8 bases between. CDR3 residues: CASKGDGYTF. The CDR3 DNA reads TGTGCCAGTAAAGGGGACGGCTACACCTTC.

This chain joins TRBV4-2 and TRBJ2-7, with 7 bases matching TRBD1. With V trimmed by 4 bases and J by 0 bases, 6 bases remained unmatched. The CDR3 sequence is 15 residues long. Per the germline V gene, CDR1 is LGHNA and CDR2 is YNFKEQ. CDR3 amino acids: CASSPGQVLSYEQYF. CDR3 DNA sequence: TGTGCCAGCAGCCCCGGACAGGTACTCTCCTACGAGCAGTACTTC.

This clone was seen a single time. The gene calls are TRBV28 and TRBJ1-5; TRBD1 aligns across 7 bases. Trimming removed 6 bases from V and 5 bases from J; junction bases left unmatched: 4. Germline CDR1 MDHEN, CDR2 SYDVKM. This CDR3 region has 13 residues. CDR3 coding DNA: TGTGCCAGCAGCCCAACAGGGGATCAGCCCCAGCATTTT. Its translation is CASSPTGDQPQHF.

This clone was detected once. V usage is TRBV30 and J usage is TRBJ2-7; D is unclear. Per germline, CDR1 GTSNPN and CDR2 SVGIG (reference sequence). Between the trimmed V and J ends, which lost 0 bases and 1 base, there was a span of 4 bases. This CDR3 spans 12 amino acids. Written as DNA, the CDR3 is TGTGCCTGGAGTGTAGGGTCCTACGAGCAGTACTTC. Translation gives CAWSVGSYEQYF.

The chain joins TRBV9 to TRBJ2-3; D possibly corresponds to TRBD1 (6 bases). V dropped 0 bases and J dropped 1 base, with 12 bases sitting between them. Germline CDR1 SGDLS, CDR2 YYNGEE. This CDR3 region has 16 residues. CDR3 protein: CASSVEGVGGTDTQYF. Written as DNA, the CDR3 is TGTGCCAGCAGCGTAGAGGGGGTGGGAGGCACAGATACGCAGTATTTT.

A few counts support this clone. CDR3 nucleotides: TGTGCCAGCAGTTACGTGGGGGGGGCCACTGAAGCTTTCTTT. Amino acid sequence: CASSYVGGATEAFF. The chain carries TRBV6-5 and TRBJ1-1; D possibly corresponds to TRBD1 (6 bases). This CDR3 spans 14 amino acids. V was shortened by 2 bases and J by 4 bases, with 11 bases between the two germline ends. CDR1 and CDR2 from the germline V gene are MNHEY and SVGAGI.

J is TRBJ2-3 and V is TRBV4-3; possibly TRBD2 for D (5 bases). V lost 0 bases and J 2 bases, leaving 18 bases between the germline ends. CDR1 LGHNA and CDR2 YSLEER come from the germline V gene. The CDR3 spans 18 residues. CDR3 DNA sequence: TGCGCCAGCAGCCAAGATTACCTGAGAGGGCGGGTCACAGATACGCAGTATTTT. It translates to CASSQDYLRGRVTDTQYF.

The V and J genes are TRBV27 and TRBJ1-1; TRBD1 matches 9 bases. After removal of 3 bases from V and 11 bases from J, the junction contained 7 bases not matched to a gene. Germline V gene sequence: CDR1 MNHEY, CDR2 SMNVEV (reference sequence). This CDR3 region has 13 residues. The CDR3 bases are TGTGCCAGCAGTTTCGGGACAGGGAATGGGGCTTTCTTT. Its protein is CASSFGTGNGAFF.

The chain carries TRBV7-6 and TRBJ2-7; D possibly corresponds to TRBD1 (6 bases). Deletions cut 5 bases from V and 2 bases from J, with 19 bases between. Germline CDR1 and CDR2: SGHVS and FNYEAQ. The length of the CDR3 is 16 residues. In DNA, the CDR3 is TGTGCCAGCAGCACCGACAGGTCCTTCGCGCCCTACGAGCAGTACTTC. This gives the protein CASSTDRSFAPYEQYF.

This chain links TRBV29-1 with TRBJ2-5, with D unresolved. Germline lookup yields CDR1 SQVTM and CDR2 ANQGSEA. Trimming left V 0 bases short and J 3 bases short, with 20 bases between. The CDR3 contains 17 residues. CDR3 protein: CSVEDQEHYLGKETQYF. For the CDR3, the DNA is TGCAGCGTTGAAGATCAGGAGCACTACCTGGGCAAAGAGACCCAGTACTTC.

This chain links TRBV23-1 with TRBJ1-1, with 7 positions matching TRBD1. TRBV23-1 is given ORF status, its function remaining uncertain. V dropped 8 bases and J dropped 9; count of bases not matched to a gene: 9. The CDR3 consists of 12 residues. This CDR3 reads CASLSTGVKAFF. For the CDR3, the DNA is TGCGCCAGCCTTAGTACAGGGGTGAAAGCTTTCTTT.